These 14 T cell receptor beta chains came from one sample sequenced in a study of T cells in women clearing cervical HPV infection. Generated by immunoSEQ multiplex PCR, the TCRdb table keeps only in-frame clones and is missing some. The sample has tens of thousands of clones. Sequencing was performed on blood buffy coat. The receptors stem from a woman between 18 and 70 years old with a cervical HPV16 infection that either progressed to CIN3+ or cleared (not recorded which).

In the case of this clone: Read sequence stops 3 residues before the CDR3 end, and the germline J gene provides the missing end. This chain links TRBV20-1 with TRBJ2-7, with 8 bases that match TRBD1. Germline V gene sequence: CDR1 DFQATT, CDR2 SNEGSKA (reference sequence). The CDR3 totals 12 residues. After removal of 6 bases from V and 5 bases from J, the junction contained 6 bases not matched to a gene. The sequenced CDR3 bases are TGCAGTGCAACGGACAGGGACCACGAG. Protein product: CSATDRDHE. The CDR3 in full is CSATDRDHEQYF.

About this clone itself: Coverage ceases 3 residues before the CDR3 finishes, and the germline J gene fills in the end. The J gene is TRBJ2-1, the V gene TRBV20-1, with 8 bases fitting TRBD2. V lost 3 bases and J lost 1; bases outside the gene matches: 8. From germline, CDR1 is DFQATT and CDR2 SNEGSKA (reference sequence). The CDR3 has 16 residues. The sequenced part of the CDR3 DNA is TGCAGTGCTAGCTTTGCTAGCGGGTGGTCCTACAATGAG. Protein product: CSASFASGWSYNE. The CDR3 in full is CSASFASGWSYNEQFF.

Turning to this clone: The CDR3 end lies 3 residues beyond the end of the read and is filled in from the germline J gene. This chain connects TRBV5-1 to TRBJ2-1; 9 bases align to TRBD2. Germline CDR1 and CDR2: SGHRS and YFSETQ. V was clipped by 4 bases and J by 4 bases; unmatched bases: 6. This CDR3 contains 15 residues. The CDR3 reads CASSPAGGGYNEQFF. The part of the CDR3 DNA that was read is TGCGCCAGCAGCCCAGCGGGAGGAGGGTACAATGAG.

Note on this clone: The read halts 3 residues ahead of the CDR3 end, with the missing end drawn from the germline J gene. J is TRBJ2-7 and V is TRBV7-2; D is unresolved. Germline CDR1 is SGHTA and CDR2 is FQGNSA. The CDR3 has 15 residues. The V and J ends lost 3 bases and 2 bases respectively, with 14 bases between them. Partial CDR3 DNA: TGTGCCAGCAGCTTTCATAGGGCCTCGACCTACGAG. It yields the protein CASSFHRASTYE. The whole CDR3 sequence reads CASSFHRASTYEQYF.

As for this clone: From the germline J gene comes the end of the CDR3, since the read stops 3 residues before it. The chain uses TRBV2 and TRBJ2-1; 11 nucleotides line up with TRBD2. Germline CDR1 is SNHLY and CDR2 is FYNNEI. The CDR3 loop spans 17 amino acids. Losses at the gene ends were 3 bases for V and 6 bases for J; bases not matched to a gene: 10. Partial CDR3 DNA: TGTGCCAGCAGTGAGTGGGCTAGCGGGAGGTTGGGCAATGAG. Translating gives CASSEWASGRLGNE. The complete CDR3 sequence is CASSEWASGRLGNEQFF. Supplemented by reference TRBV2 and TRBJ2-1, the full variable domain reads EPEVTQTPSHQVTQMGQEVILRCVPISNHLYFYWYRQILGQKVEFLVSFYNNEISEKSEIFDDQFSVERPDGSNFTLKIRSTKLEDSAMYFCASSEWASGRLGNEQFFGPGTRLTVL.

To note about this clone: The read ends 3 residues shy of where the CDR3 ends; the end is completed using the germline J gene. The genes are TRBV18 and TRBJ1-2; D is undetermined. The CDR3 runs to 20 residues. Germline values: CDR1 KGHSH, CDR2 LQKENI. CDR3 sequence: CASSPRPTTGLAGVGYDYTF. The CDR3 bases that were read are TGTGCCAGCTCACCCCGACCGACAACTGGACTAGCGGGAGTAGGCTACGAC.

As regards this clone: The read stops 3 residues short of the end of the CDR3; the missing end is completed from the germline J gene. This chain joins TRBV12-3 or TRBV12-4 and TRBJ2-2, with 9 bases identical to TRBD2. V gave up 3 bases and J gave up 8 bases; unmatched junction bases: 10. The CDR3 extends over 16 amino acids. Here the CDR3 reads CASSFEAGGLVGELFF. CDR3 DNA, as far as it was read: TGTGCCAGCAGTTTTGAGGCGGGAGGGCTCGTTGGGGAG.

Points on this clone: Read coverage stops 3 residues before the CDR3 terminus; the germline J gene supplies the remainder. V is TRBV2 and J is TRBJ2-1; 12 bases agree with TRBD2. Unmatched junction bases numbered 4, after V lost 6 bases and J lost 4 bases. The CDR3 runs 15 residues. The V gene's germline CDR1 is SNHLY and CDR2 FYNNEI. The DNA read from the CDR3 is TGTGCCAGCAGCGTGACTAGCGGGGGATACAATGAG. Protein: CASSVTSGGYNE. The full CDR3 protein reads CASSVTSGGYNEQFF. The whole variable domain, remainder taken from reference TRBV2 and TRBJ2-1, is EPEVTQTPSHQVTQMGQEVILRCVPISNHLYFYWYRQILGQKVEFLVSFYNNEISEKSEIFDDQFSVERPDGSNFTLKIRSTKLEDSAMYFCASSVTSGGYNEQFFGPGTRLTVL.

As concerns this clone: Read coverage stops 3 residues before the CDR3 terminus; the germline J gene supplies the remainder. The V call is TRBV3-1 (or the pseudogene TRBV3-2), the J call TRBJ2-5; the D is unclear. Germline-derived CDR1 and CDR2 are LGHDT and YNNKEL (reference sequence). The V end was cut by 1 base, the J end by 2 bases, with 11 bases between. The CDR3 has 15 residues. CDR3 amino acids: CASSQGLIPQETQYF. CDR3 DNA, as far as it was read: TGTGCCAGCAGCCAAGGGCTCATACCTCAAGAGACC.

As to this clone: The CDR3 end lies 3 residues beyond the end of the read and is filled in from the germline J gene. The V gene is TRBV14, the J gene TRBJ2-2, with 11 bases that match TRBD2. The CDR3 length is 18 residues. Germline-derived CDR1 and CDR2 are SGHDN and FVKESK. V shed 0 bases and J 5 bases; nucleotides not matched to a gene: 8. Partial CDR3 DNA: TGTGCCAGCAGCCAAGACACCGGACTAGCGGGTTTGACCGGGGAG. This codes for CASSQDTGLAGLTGE. The entire CDR3 protein reads CASSQDTGLAGLTGELFF.

Remarks on this clone: Sequencing ends 3 residues short of the CDR3 end; the germline J gene provides the rest. The chain carries TRBV11-2 and TRBJ2-7; D is uncertain. The CDR3 runs 15 residues. The germline V and J ends were trimmed by 1 base and 0 bases, with 10 bases remaining between them. Germline lookup yields CDR1 SGHAT and CDR2 FQNNGV. CDR3 in amino acids: CASSLVRSSSYEQYF. CDR3 bases read: TGTGCCAGCAGCTTAGTTAGGTCTAGCTCCTACGAG.

A note on this clone: With the read ending 3 residues before the CDR3 end, the germline J gene is used to fill in that end. The chain recombines TRBV14 with TRBJ2-1, with 7 bases identical to TRBD2. Germline V gene sequence: CDR1 SGHDN, CDR2 FVKESK. The CDR3 is 16 residues long. V lost 1 base and J lost 7; bases outside the gene matches: 10. The sequenced part of the CDR3 DNA is TGTGCCAGCAGCCAAGGCCTAGCGGAGGGGTTGAATGAG. Its translation is CASSQGLAEGLNE. The CDR3 reads in full as CASSQGLAEGLNEQFF.

Notes on this clone: Coverage ceases 3 residues before the CDR3 finishes, and the germline J gene fills in the end. The V call is TRBV7-8, the J call TRBJ2-5, with TRBD2 as a possible D gene (5 bases). Trimming removed 1 base from V and 3 bases from J, with 12 bases in between. This CDR3 region has 15 residues. CDR1 and CDR2 from the germline V gene are SGHVS and FQNEAQ. The CDR3 protein is CASSLVRGREETQYF. The DNA read from the CDR3 is TGTGCCAGCAGCTTAGTACGAGGGCGCGAAGAGACC. Full variable domain (remainder filled in from reference TRBV7-8 and TRBJ2-5): GAGVSQSPRYKVAKRGQDVALRCDPISGHVSLFWYQQALGQGPEFLTYFQNEAQLDKSGLPSDRFFAERPEGSVSTLKIQRTQQEDSAVYLCASSLVRGREETQYFGPGTRLLVL.

As regards this clone: From the germline J gene comes the end of the CDR3, since the read stops 3 residues before it. V gene TRBV7-6 combines with J gene TRBJ1-6; 8 bases fit TRBD1. The CDR3 extends over 14 amino acids. The V gene end was trimmed by 4 bases and the J gene end by 6 bases; junction bases not matched to a gene: 2. Germline CDR1 reads SGHVS; CDR2 reads FNYEAQ. The CDR3 DNA, read in part, is TGTGCCAGCAGCTCGGACAGGGTTAATTCACCC. Amino acid sequence: CASSSDRVNSP. The CDR3 reads in full as CASSSDRVNSPLHF.